This is a list of T cell receptor beta chains from one sample in a study of blood T cell repertoires in COVID-19. Method: immunoSEQ multiplex PCR; TCRdb's copy keeps in-frame clones and lacks some. The data contain about 45,000 clones, around nine tenths of them seen just once; the ten biggest clones take up over 5%. The sequenced sample consisted of peripheral blood. Receptor source: a human donor in a cohort sampled during active COVID-19. Each CDR3 is given with its conserved first and last residue. The D gene is left open where the match is weak. Clone size appears in some rows only: once, few, many, or a class for an expanded clone.

CDR3 DNA,CDR3 protein,D gene,J gene,clone size,V gene
TGTGCCATCAGCCGGACAGGGAACACAGATACGCAGTATTTT,CAISRTGNTDTQYF,TRBD1,TRBJ2-3,NA,TRBV10-3
TGTGCCAGCAGCTTAGCAAAAACAGGGTCAACTAATGAAAAACTGTTTTTT,CASSLAKTGSTNEKLFF,NA,TRBJ1-4,NA,TRBV11-2
TGTGCCAGCAGTTACCTGTATGGCTACACCTTC,CASSYLYGYTF,NA,TRBJ1-2,NA,TRBV6-8
TGTGCCAGCAGCCCGCGGGACCTCAGCTGGGAGGGTGAGCAGTTCTTC,CASSPRDLSWEGEQFF,TRBD2,TRBJ2-1,NA,TRBV5-4
TGCGCCAGCAGCCCGACTAGCGGGAGTCCAGGAGAGACCCAGTACTTC,CASSPTSGSPGETQYF,TRBD2,TRBJ2-5,NA,TRBV4-3
TGTGCCAGCAGTAGCGGGGGCCGTCCCTACGAGCAGTACTTC,CASSSGGRPYEQYF,TRBD2,TRBJ2-7,NA,TRBV7-6
TGTGCCAGCAGCCCCTTCCATCGATTACAGGGGTCTGGTGAAGCTTTCTTT,CASSPFHRLQGSGEAFF,TRBD1,TRBJ1-1,NA,TRBV9
TGTGCCAGCAGTGAACTAGCGGGAGGGCCAGATACGCAGTATTTT,CASSELAGGPDTQYF,TRBD2,TRBJ2-3,NA,TRBV6-1
TGTGCCAGCAGCAGGGGGAGTTTCTCCTACGAGCAGTACTTC,CASSRGSFSYEQYF,TRBD1,TRBJ2-7,NA,TRBV2
TGCGCCAGCAGCCAGTTACGGCCTGGGCCTGAAAAACCAAACTATGGCTACACCTTC,CASSQLRPGPEKPNYGYTF,NA,TRBJ1-2,NA,TRBV4-3
TGTGCCAGCAGCTTATCGCGGATTAGCGGGGGGTACGAGCAGTACTTC,CASSLSRISGGYEQYF,TRBD2,TRBJ2-7,NA,TRBV7-2
TGTGCCAGCAGCCAAGATGGGACTGAGTCCTACGAGCGGTACTTC,CASSQDGTESYERYF,NA,TRBJ2-7,NA,TRBV4-2
TGTGCCAGCAGCCCCAAGCTAGGATTGCCCAACGTCAACTATGGCTACACCTTC,CASSPKLGLPNVNYGYTF,NA,TRBJ1-2,NA,TRBV9
TGTGCCAGCAGCCTCCTAGCGGGAAAGAACTACGAGCAGTACTTC,CASSLLAGKNYEQYF,TRBD2,TRBJ2-7,NA,TRBV5-6
TGTGCCAGCAGCTTTAGCTTCGTCGGGACAGGGGGCTGGAATGAGCAGTTCTTC,CASSFSFVGTGGWNEQFF,TRBD1,TRBJ2-1,NA,TRBV5-5
TGTGCCAGCTCACTTCAGGGGGGACGGAGCTCCTACGAGCAGTACTTC,CASSLQGGRSSYEQYF,NA,TRBJ2-7,NA,TRBV18
TGTGCCAGCAGCTTTAGGCCACCGGGACAGGAATACAATGAGCAGTTCTTC,CASSFRPPGQEYNEQFF,TRBD1,TRBJ2-1,once,TRBV13
TGTGCCAGCAGCCAAGGGGCTAGCGGGAGTTTGGATGAGCAGTTCTTC,CASSQGASGSLDEQFF,TRBD2,TRBJ2-1,NA,TRBV4-2
TGTGCCAGCAGCTTGGATAGCCAAATCACAGATACGCAGTATTTT,CASSLDSQITDTQYF,NA,TRBJ2-3,NA,TRBV5-6
TGTGCCAGCAGCGCGGATTCGGGGGCCCAGTACTTC,CASSADSGAQYF,NA,TRBJ2-5,NA,TRBV5-6
TGTGCCAGCAGCCCCGGCTCAGGGGCCTACGAGCAGTACTTC,CASSPGSGAYEQYF,NA,TRBJ2-7,NA,TRBV9
TGTGCCTGGAAGACACAAACGGCGGGAAACACCATATATTTT,CAWKTQTAGNTIYF,NA,TRBJ1-3,NA,TRBV30
TGCGCCAGCAGCCATTTCACTAGCGCAGGCTACAATGAGCAGTTCTTC,CASSHFTSAGYNEQFF,TRBD2,TRBJ2-1,NA,TRBV4-1
TGTGCCAGCAGCCTGGACTCCACAGATACGCAGTATTTT,CASSLDSTDTQYF,NA,TRBJ2-3,once,TRBV13
TGCAGCGTTCGCCGGTCGGCAGGTACTAACTATGGCTACACCTTC,CSVRRSAGTNYGYTF,NA,TRBJ1-2,NA,TRBV29-1
TGTGCCAGCAACAACCCAATCGGTTACCAAGAGACCCAGTACTTC,CASNNPIGYQETQYF,NA,TRBJ2-5,once,TRBV7-9
TGTGCCAGCACTTTCGGCCGAGCGGGCACAGATACGCAGTATTTT,CASTFGRAGTDTQYF,NA,TRBJ2-3,NA,TRBV27
TGTGCCAGTAGTATAAGGGACTCTGGCTACACCTTC,CASSIRDSGYTF,NA,TRBJ1-2,NA,TRBV19
TGTGCCAGCAGCTTATCATGGGACTTATCCTACAATGAGCAGTTCTTC,CASSLSWDLSYNEQFF,NA,TRBJ2-1,NA,TRBV7-2